The 8 T cell receptor beta chains presented below share a single source sample, sequenced in a study of cytomegalovirus exposure and HLA in healthy donors (dated by TCRdb to about 2017). The method was the immunoSEQ multiplex PCR assay. For the multiplex PCR, a mixture combining 60 forward primers for TCR Vbeta segments and 13 reverse primers for TCR Jbeta segments was used. Imported from immuneACCESS, the table was reduced by TCRdb to in-frame sequences with V and J called. These copies leave out some clones; in studies compared against another copy, an unresolved V gene accounts for under half, and the cause of the remainder is not known. The sample table contains roughly 68,000 clones; only one count was recorded for roughly 73% of them. About 5% of the sample lies in the top ten. The sequenced sample was PBMCs. All receptors derive from a male donor in good health and CMV-seropositive.

This chain uses TRBV5-5 with TRBJ1-2, with 9 bases that match TRBD1. Germline CDR1 reads SGHKS; CDR2 reads YYEKEE (reference sequence). The CDR3 contains 14 residues. After removal of 4 bases from V and 4 bases from J, the junction contained 5 bases not matched to a gene. The CDR3 sequence is CASSPQGAGYGYTF. The CDR3 nucleotides read TGTGCCAGCAGCCCACAGGGGGCTGGCTATGGCTACACCTTC.

The table lists this clone with a few counts. The chain couples TRBV28 to TRBJ1-1; unclear D gene. Germline values: CDR1 MDHEN, CDR2 SYDVKM. This CDR3 comprises 14 residues. Trimming cost V 3 bases and J 5 bases, with 13 bases left between them. CDR3: CASSLAAYGTEAFF. The CDR3 DNA reads as TGTGCCAGCAGTTTGGCGGCTTACGGGACTGAAGCTTTCTTT.

The V and J genes are TRBV10-2 and TRBJ1-5, with D possibly TRBD1 on 5 matching bases. CDR3 length: 15 residues. From germline, CDR1 is WSHSY and CDR2 SAAADI. V shed 7 bases and J shed 4 bases, with 17 bases lying between them. CDR3 sequence: CASTVGAPGNQPQHF. CDR3 DNA: TGCGCCAGCACGGTTGGAGCCCCAGGGAATCAGCCCCAGCATTTT.

The gene calls are TRBV6-4 and TRBJ2-7, with D possibly being TRBD2 (6 bases). The germline V and J ends were trimmed by 3 bases and 1 base, with 22 bases remaining between them. Looked up from germline, CDR1 is MRHNA and CDR2 is SNTAGT. This CDR3 has 18 residues. CDR3 in DNA: TGTGCCAGCAGTGAAGGGCAGGGCGCATCCGGGGGTTCCTACGAGCAGTACTTC. Its translation is CASSEGQGASGGSYEQYF.

The chain couples TRBV6-6 to TRBJ1-2, with TRBD1 matching 7 bases. J gave up 4 bases and V 2 bases, and 7 bases lay outside the gene matches. The V gene's germline CDR1 is MNHNY and CDR2 SVGAGI (reference sequence). This CDR3 is 15 amino acids long. The CDR3 bases are TGTGCCAGCAGTTACGTGGCAGGGGGAGTCTATGGCTACACCTTC. This sequence encodes CASSYVAGGVYGYTF.

This chain uses TRBV29-1 with TRBJ1-1; tentative D call: TRBD1 (6 bases). Germline V gene sequence: CDR1 SQVTM, CDR2 ANQGSEA. CDR3 length equals 14 residues. V was pared by 3 bases and J by 0 bases, with 11 bases between. CDR3 amino acids: CSVDRDRMNTEAFF. In nucleotides, the CDR3 is TGCAGCGTTGATCGTGACAGGATGAACACTGAAGCTTTCTTT. Variable domain in full (rest from reference TRBV29-1 and TRBJ1-1): SAVISQKPSRDICQRGTSLTIQCQVDSQVTMMFWYRQQPGQSLTLIATANQGSEATYESGFVIDKFPISRPNLTFSTLTVSNMSPEDSSIYLCSVDRDRMNTEAFFGQGTRLTVV.

The chain uses TRBV18 and TRBJ1-6, with 8 nucleotides matching TRBD1. V shed 3 bases and J 2 bases; nucleotides not matched to a gene: 0. In germline, CDR1 is KGHSH, CDR2 LQKENI. The CDR3 extends over 15 amino acids. The CDR3 loop is CASSPDRAYNSPLHF. CDR3 sequence (DNA): TGTGCCAGCTCACCGGACAGGGCCTATAATTCACCCCTCCACTTT.

The DNA of the CDR3 is TGCAGCGTTGAAGGGCGGCGGAACAATGAGCAGTTCTTC. Translation: CSVEGRRNNEQFF. The V call is TRBV29-1, the J call TRBJ2-1; D remains unclear. V dropped 1 base and J dropped 5 bases, with 9 bases sitting between them. The CDR3 length is 13 residues. Germline loops: CDR1 SQVTM, CDR2 ANQGSEA.